The rows below give T cell receptor beta chains drawn from one sample of a study of identical twins. TCRdb used MiXCR to reprocess the 5' RACE reads, holding one entry per CDR3 protein. The sample has fewer than 250,000 distinct CDR3 sequences, 7.5% seen once. These data were also filed under a second study, of yellow fever vaccine responses in identical twins.

Sequencing used CD8+ T cells sorted from blood. The receptors originated from a woman aged 18 to 35 in good health. Each CDR3 is given with its conserved first and last residue. A D gene is named only where the DNA matches it firmly. Clone sizes are given selectively: once, few, many, or a class where the clone is expanded.

>TRBV7-2|TRBJ1-2|NA|NA|15
TGTGCCAGCAGCATCGGAGGACAGAGACACAATGGCTACACCTTC
CASSIGGQRHNGYTF
>TRBV5-1|TRBJ2-1|TRBD2|many|16
TGCGCCAGCAGCAGACTAGCGGGGGGGGCCTACAATGAGCAGTTCTTC
CASSRLAGGAYNEQFF
>TRBV7-9|TRBJ2-7|TRBD1|few|15
TGTGCCAGCAGCCTCGATCCGACAGGGAAGTACGAGCAGTACTTC
CASSLDPTGKYEQYF
>TRBV20-1|TRBJ2-7|TRBD2|few|15
TGCAGTGCTAGGGGCTCTAGCGGAGACCCCTACGAGCAGTACTTC
CSARGSSGDPYEQYF
>TRBV9|TRBJ2-5|NA|NA|15
TGTGCCAGCAGCGTAGTAGGGCAGCCCCAAGAGACCCAGTACTTC
CASSVVGQPQETQYF
>TRBV4-2|TRBJ2-1|TRBD1|few|16
TGTGCCAGCAGCCAGGGCGGACAGGGGAACTACAATGAGCAGTTCTTC
CASSQGGQGNYNEQFF
>TRBV7-3|TRBJ2-7|NA|few|13
TGTGCCAGCAGCCTAAACAGGGACTACGAGCAGTACTTC
CASSLNRDYEQYF
>TRBV10-1|TRBJ2-1|TRBD2|many|16
TGCGCCAGCAGTGCCAATAGCGGGAGCTCCTACAATGAGCAGTTCTTC
CASSANSGSSYNEQFF
>TRBV28|TRBJ2-5|TRBD1|NA|16
TGTGCCAGCACCAGTATCAGGGACAGGGGGGATGAGACCCAGTACTTC
CASTSIRDRGDETQYF
>TRBV12-3/TRBV12-4|TRBJ2-3|NA|many|15
TGTGCCAGCAGTTTTAGCAGATTAAACACAGATACGCAGTATTTT
CASSFSRLNTDTQYF
>TRBV7-6|TRBJ2-5|NA|few|15
TGTGCCAGCAGCTCCCACAAGTCGATAACGGAGACCCAGTACTTC
CASSSHKSITETQYF
>TRBV7-9|TRBJ2-5|NA|few|13
TGTGCCAGCAGCTTGCAATACCAAGAGACCCAGTACTTC
CASSLQYQETQYF
>TRBV5-6|TRBJ1-1|TRBD1|many|13
TGTGCCAGCAGCATAGACAGGGAGGGGGAAGCTTTCTTT
CASSIDREGEAFF
>TRBV20-1|TRBJ2-1|NA|many|20
TGCAGTGCTAGAGATGGCGGTGGGGCCTCACACTCGGGCTCCTACAATGAGCAGTTCTTC
CSARDGGGASHSGSYNEQFF
>TRBV20-1|TRBJ2-3|NA|NA|14
TGCAGTGCCACCGGGACCGACCCTACAGATACGCAGTATTTT
CSATGTDPTDTQYF
>TRBV15|TRBJ2-1|TRBD2|medium-sized|15
TGTGCCACCAGCCGAACTAGCGGGGGGCCGAATGAGCAGTTCTTC
CATSRTSGGPNEQFF
>TRBV14|TRBJ2-2|TRBD2|NA|15
TGTGCCAGCAGCCGTAGCGGGAGCGGGCCCGGGGAGCTGTTTTTT
CASSRSGSGPGELFF
>TRBV5-6|TRBJ2-2|NA|many|16
TGTGCCAGCAGCTTTTCGTCTCTAGCGAACACCGGGGAGCTGTTTTTT
CASSFSSLANTGELFF
>TRBV6-1|TRBJ1-2|NA|many|13
TGTGCCAGCAGTCGGGAACCGACAGAACCCCAAGGGTTC
CASSREPTEPQGF
>TRBV28|TRBJ2-7|TRBD1|NA|13
TGTGCCAGCAGTCCACAGGGGGCGGGGGAGCAGTACTTC
CASSPQGAGEQYF
>TRBV12-3/TRBV12-4|TRBJ1-1|TRBD1|few|14
TGTGCCAGCAGCCGACAGGGGTGGAACACTGAAGCTTTCTTT
CASSRQGWNTEAFF
>TRBV29-1|TRBJ2-2|TRBD2|few|17
TGCAGCGTTGAAGAGGGACTAGCGGGGGAACTAACCGGGGAGCTGTTTTTT
CSVEEGLAGELTGELFF
>TRBV28|TRBJ2-5|TRBD1|few|15
TGTGCCAGCAGTCCCGCGGGACAGGGGTTGGAGACCCAGTACTTC
CASSPAGQGLETQYF
>TRBV12-3/TRBV12-4|TRBJ2-3|TRBD1|NA|18
TGTGCCTGCAGTTCAGCCTTCGACAGGGGGACTAGCACAGATACGCAGTATTTT
CACSSAFDRGTSTDTQYF